This TCR beta chain emerged from a study of T cell responses to AZD1222 COVID-19 vaccine. Produced via immunoSEQ multiplex PCR; TCRdb's table is partial and in-frame only. The sample records some 64,000 clones, 80% to 95% being singletons. The CDR3 is 14 residues long. The germline V gene encodes CDR1 MNHEY and CDR2 SMNVEV (reference sequence). The V and J ends lost 5 bases and 1 base respectively, with 11 bases between them. J is TRBJ1-1 and V is TRBV27; D gene unclear. Sample: peripheral blood, taken 28 days after the second dose of the MenACWY control vaccine. The sequence derives from an adult who received the MenACWY meningococcal vaccine as a control. As DNA, the CDR3 is TGTGCCAGCAGTCTAAGGGCGGGGAACACTGAAGCTTTCTTT. Its translation: CASSLRAGNTEAFF.